The T cell receptor (beta chain) described here comes from a study of shared clonotypes between healthy human individuals. Whole-study context: Contributing individuals were two females and a few males aged 18 to 49.

Study-wide points: It was the non-shared clonotypes that had lower generation probabilities than clonotypes shared by all four donors.

In regard to this clone: The antigen is not known.

The CDR3 is 17 amino acids. V lost 2 bases and J lost 6, with 22 bases in between. Germline loops: CDR1 MRHNA, CDR2 SNTAGT. The data were produced by immunoSEQ multiplex PCR, yet TCRdb's version contains in-frame clones alone and is incomplete. The sample includes 2 million or so clones, approximately 95% of them seen just once. Sequencing was performed on naive CD4+ T cells sorted from blood. Specified subset: CD45RA+ positively selected. The chain couples TRBV6-4 to TRBJ1-2, with D perhaps matching TRBD1 (6 bases). The receptor comes from a man younger than 35 in good health. The CDR3 here is CASSDRPGDGSSDGYTF. Here the CDR3 DNA reads TGTGCCAGCAGTGACAGGCCAGGGGATGGAAGTAGCGATGGCTACACCTTC.